This TCR beta chain appears in the sequencing data of a study of blood T cell repertoires in COVID-19. Study-wide background: COVID-19 samples from acute and convalescent phases originated in the United States, Italy and Spain. T cells, B-cell-depleted T cells, or PBMCs supplied cDNA or gDNA.

As processed by the authors: Reference gene primer amplification gave estimated nucleated cell counts. Libraries were prepared by immunoSEQ multiplex PCR; TCRdb keeps only in-frame clonotypes and omits some of them. The V and J calls and clone size were taken over from that table, and D and trimming were inferred from the DNA. Among about 160,000 clones listed, 85% to 95% were seen once. Source material: peripheral blood. This clonotype was sampled from a man in his fifties with acute or convalescent COVID-19.

The chain's CDR3 is CASSLGKTGPLLYEQYF. The CDR3 nucleotides are TGTGCCAGCAGCCTAGGGAAGACAGGGCCTCTCCTCTACGAGCAGTACTTC. The J gene is TRBJ2-7, the V gene TRBV28; 7 bases fit TRBD1. The CDR3 loop spans 17 amino acids. The J segment lost 3 bases and the V segment lost 6 bases, leaving 17 bases of the junction unmatched. Germline CDR1 and CDR2: MDHEN and SYDVKM.